In its sample, the clone carrying this T cell receptor (beta chain) was seen a few times. The antigen is undetermined. One entry per CDR3 protein results from TCRdb running MiXCR on the reads. The profile shows about half a million distinct CDR3 sequences, roughly 34% of them singletons. The data originate from a study of T cell repertoires in cytomegalovirus infection. About the study: From public TCR beta signatures came an indication of both CMV infection and matching HLA type.

CDR3 length equals 15 residues. J lost 4 bases, V lost 4 bases, and 9 bases had no gene match. Germline CDR1 reads SGHTS; CDR2 reads YDEGEE. The material sequenced was cultured PBMCs, taken from culture after CMV antigen stimulation. This chain uses TRBV5-8 with TRBJ1-2, with TRBD1 matching over 8 bases. The receptor was isolated from a human donor in good health (CMV status not recorded). Some clones in this sample may be carry-over from other donors' samples. The CDR3 spells CASSAQGGGFYGYTF. The CDR3 bases are TGTGCCAGCAGCGCACAGGGGGGAGGTTTCTATGGCTACACCTTC.